These T cell receptor beta chains were read from a single sample in a study of OX40 agonist ivuxolimab in advanced cancers. Data came from immunoSEQ multiplex PCR; TCRdb stores just in-frame clones and leaves some out. The sample consists of around 110,000 clones, 90% of them appearing once. Sample: CD4+ or CD8+ T cells sorted from blood, taken in a trial of the OX40 agonist ivuxolimab. Receptors originate from an adult with an advanced solid tumor such as melanoma, head and neck, liver or kidney cancer. CDR3s include the opening cysteine and the closing phenylalanine or tryptophan. D genes are given only for firm matches. The size of a clone is reported for some rows only, either as once, few or many, or as a class for expanded clones.

J: TRBJ2-1; size: .; V: TRBV11-2; D: TRBD1; CDR3: CASSLEITGTGPYNEQFF; DNA: TGTGCCAGCAGCTTAGAAATAACCGGGACAGGACCTTACAATGAGCAGTTCTTC
J: TRBJ1-6; size: .; V: TRBV5-1; D: .; CDR3: CASSLDWASPLHF; DNA: TGCGCCAGCAGCTTGGATTGGGCCTCACCCCTCCACTTT
J: TRBJ1-6; size: .; V: TRBV4-3; D: .; CDR3: CASSQASAFPLHF; DNA: TGCGCCAGCAGCCAAGCCTCTGCATTTCCCCTCCACTTT
J: TRBJ1-2; size: .; V: TRBV20-1; D: .; CDR3: CSASNGYTF; DNA: TGCAGTGCCAGCAATGGCTACACCTTC
J: TRBJ1-4; size: .; V: TRBV28; D: .; CDR3: CASQRGGRIEKLFF; DNA: TGTGCCAGCCAGAGGGGAGGGCGGATAGAAAAACTGTTTTTT
J: TRBJ1-2; size: .; V: TRBV20-1; D: TRBD1; CDR3: CSAGDRVGYTF; DNA: TGCAGTGCGGGGGACAGGGTCGGCTACACCTTC
J: TRBJ1-4; size: .; V: TRBV5-4; D: .; CDR3: CASSRTATNEKLFF; DNA: TGTGCCAGCAGCCGGACAGCAACTAATGAAAAACTGTTTTTT
J: TRBJ2-3; size: .; V: TRBV5-6; D: .; CDR3: CASSPPGSTDTQYF; DNA: TGTGCCAGCAGCCCCCCGGGAAGCACAGATACGCAGTATTTT
J: TRBJ2-3; size: .; V: TRBV11-2; D: .; CDR3: CASSLGVGGGTDTQYF; DNA: TGTGCCAGCAGCTTAGGGGTAGGGGGTGGCACAGATACGCAGTATTTT
J: TRBJ1-2; size: .; V: TRBV5-5; D: TRBD1; CDR3: CASSLAWDRGLGGYTF; DNA: TGTGCCAGCAGCTTGGCCTGGGACAGGGGGCTTGGAGGCTACACCTTC
J: TRBJ1-4; size: .; V: TRBV7-2; D: TRBD1; CDR3: CASSSGKTGRVEKLFF; DNA: TGTGCCAGCAGCTCGGGAAAGACAGGGAGAGTTGAAAAACTGTTTTTT
J: TRBJ2-7; size: .; V: TRBV18; D: .; CDR3: CASSPRGYEQYF; DNA: TGTGCCAGCTCACCGAGGGGCTACGAGCAGTACTTC
J: TRBJ2-5; size: .; V: TRBV5-4; D: TRBD1; CDR3: CASSLVTLRGQETQYF; DNA: TGTGCCAGCAGCTTGGTCACCCTCAGGGGGCAAGAGACCCAGTACTTC
J: TRBJ1-2; size: .; V: TRBV7-9; D: TRBD1; CDR3: CASSLTGVASGYTF; DNA: TGTGCCAGCAGCTTAACAGGGGTGGCGAGTGGCTACACCTTC
J: TRBJ1-2; size: .; V: TRBV29-1; D: .; CDR3: CSVAETNYGYTF; DNA: TGCAGCGTTGCGGAAACTAACTATGGCTACACCTTC
J: TRBJ1-5; size: few; V: TRBV28; D: .; CDR3: CASSLVGSGHQPQHF; DNA: TGTGCCAGCAGTTTAGTTGGTTCAGGGCATCAGCCCCAGCATTTT
J: TRBJ2-7; size: .; V: TRBV7-9; D: .; CDR3: CASSTGFLLGEQYF; DNA: TGTGCCAGCAGCACCGGGTTCCTCCTAGGCGAGCAGTACTTC
J: TRBJ2-1; size: .; V: TRBV9; D: .; CDR3: CASSVDGYNEQFF; DNA: TGTGCCAGCAGCGTAGACGGGTACAATGAGCAGTTCTTC
J: TRBJ1-4; size: .; V: TRBV5-4; D: TRBD1; CDR3: CASSMTGVGEKLFF; DNA: TGTGCCAGCAGCATGACAGGGGTGGGTGAAAAACTGTTTTTT
J: TRBJ2-3; size: .; V: TRBV7-2; D: .; CDR3: CASSLDHTDTQYF; DNA: TGTGCCAGCAGCTTAGACCACACAGATACGCAGTATTTT
J: TRBJ1-2; size: .; V: TRBV28; D: .; CDR3: CASSLQTDYGYTF; DNA: TGTGCCAGCAGTTTACAGACAGACTATGGCTACACCTTC
J: TRBJ2-7; size: .; V: TRBV6-6; D: .; CDR3: CASSYSRGGEQYF; DNA: TGTGCCAGCAGTTACTCGAGAGGGGGCGAGCAGTACTTC
J: TRBJ1-2; size: .; V: TRBV5-6; D: .; CDR3: CASKPGAGSNYGYTF; DNA: TGTGCCAGTAAACCCGGAGCGGGTTCTAACTATGGCTACACCTTC
J: TRBJ2-5; size: .; V: TRBV5-1; D: .; CDR3: CASSQQETQYF; DNA: TGCGCCAGCAGCCAACAAGAGACCCAGTACTTC
J: TRBJ2-5; size: .; V: TRBV7-2; D: .; CDR3: CASSLATATKTQYF; DNA: TGTGCCAGCAGCTTAGCGACAGCGACGAAGACCCAGTACTTC
J: TRBJ2-5; size: .; V: TRBV4-1; D: TRBD2; CDR3: CASSKSGGRFQETQYF; DNA: TGCGCCAGCAGCAAGAGCGGGGGGAGATTTCAAGAGACCCAGTACTTC
J: TRBJ1-5; size: .; V: TRBV7-8; D: TRBD1; CDR3: CASSLNGQGHQPQHF; DNA: TGTGCCAGCAGTTTGAACGGACAGGGGCATCAGCCCCAGCATTTT
J: TRBJ2-7; size: .; V: TRBV7-9; D: .; CDR3: CASSSPRSSSYEQYF; DNA: TGTGCCAGCAGCTCCCCTCGGTCGAGCTCCTACGAGCAGTACTTC
J: TRBJ2-1; size: .; V: TRBV15; D: .; CDR3: CATRGGGPNNEQFF; DNA: TGTGCCACCAGGGGAGGGGGACCAAACAATGAGCAGTTCTTC
J: TRBJ2-3; size: .; V: TRBV29-1; D: .; CDR3: CSGDIEVTDTQYF; DNA: TGCAGCGGGGACATCGAAGTTACAGATACGCAGTATTTT
J: TRBJ1-5; size: .; V: TRBV5-4; D: .; CDR3: CASSFDTDQPQHF; DNA: TGTGCCAGCAGCTTCGACACCGATCAGCCCCAGCATTTT
J: TRBJ2-6; size: .; V: TRBV6-4; D: .; CDR3: CASSNTGGPGANVLTF; DNA: TGTGCCAGCAGTAATACCGGGGGGCCGGGGGCCAACGTCCTGACTTTC
J: TRBJ1-5; size: .; V: TRBV12-5; D: TRBD1; CDR3: CASGTPGQGEVPQHF; DNA: TGTGCTAGTGGTACACCGGGACAGGGGGAGGTGCCCCAGCATTTT
J: TRBJ1-4; size: .; V: TRBV27; D: .; CDR3: CASRTAAGATNEKLFF; DNA: TGTGCCAGCAGGACCGCCGCAGGGGCCACTAATGAAAAACTGTTTTTT
J: TRBJ2-7; size: .; V: TRBV28; D: .; CDR3: CASTRGEIREQYF; DNA: TGTGCCAGCACCCGCGGCGAAATTCGCGAGCAGTACTTC
J: TRBJ1-2; size: .; V: TRBV6-6; D: .; CDR3: CASSSGAIYGYTF; DNA: TGTGCCAGCAGTTCCGGGGCGATCTATGGCTACACCTTC
J: TRBJ2-3; size: .; V: TRBV7-6; D: .; CDR3: CASSPGTTSTDTQYF; DNA: TGTGCCAGCAGCCCCGGGACCACTAGCACAGATACGCAGTATTTT
J: TRBJ2-7; size: .; V: TRBV4-3; D: .; CDR3: CASSQDNGPYEQYF; DNA: TGCGCCAGCAGCCAAGATAATGGCCCCTACGAGCAGTACTTC
J: TRBJ2-3; size: .; V: TRBV18; D: TRBD2; CDR3: CASSPGDYRSDTQYF; DNA: TGTGCCAGCTCGCCGGGGGACTACCGTTCAGATACGCAGTATTTT
J: TRBJ1-3; size: .; V: TRBV11-2; D: TRBD1; CDR3: CASSRQGAYSGNTIYF; DNA: TGTGCCAGCAGCCGACAGGGAGCCTACTCTGGAAACACCATATATTTT
J: TRBJ1-5; size: .; V: TRBV29-1; D: .; CDR3: CSVAARQETEYSNQPQHF; DNA: TGCAGCGTCGCGGCCCGTCAGGAGACAGAGTATAGCAATCAGCCCCAGCATTTT
J: TRBJ1-2; size: .; V: TRBV7-2; D: TRBD1; CDR3: CASSLAPWQGGNGYTF; DNA: TGTGCCAGCAGCTTAGCGCCTTGGCAGGGGGGGAATGGCTACACCTTC
J: TRBJ1-2; size: .; V: TRBV18; D: .; CDR3: CASSPGQGEVYGYTF; DNA: TGTGCCAGCTCACCCGGGCAGGGCGAAGTCTATGGCTACACCTTC
J: TRBJ1-5; size: .; V: TRBV5-1; D: TRBD1; CDR3: CASRPGQENQPQHF; DNA: TGCGCCAGCAGGCCGGGACAGGAAAATCAGCCCCAGCATTTT
J: TRBJ2-7; size: .; V: TRBV11-2; D: .; CDR3: CASSPFREQYF; DNA: TGTGCCAGCAGCCCCTTTCGCGAGCAGTACTTC
J: TRBJ1-2; size: .; V: TRBV19; D: .; CDR3: CASMRGDYGYTF; DNA: TGTGCCAGTATGCGGGGGGACTATGGCTACACCTTC